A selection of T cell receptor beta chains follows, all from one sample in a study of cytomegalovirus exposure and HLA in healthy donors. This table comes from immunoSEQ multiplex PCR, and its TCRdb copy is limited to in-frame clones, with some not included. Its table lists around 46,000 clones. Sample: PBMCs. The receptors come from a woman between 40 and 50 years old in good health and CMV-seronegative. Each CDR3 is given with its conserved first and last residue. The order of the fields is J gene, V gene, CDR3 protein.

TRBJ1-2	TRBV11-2	CASSLYGTGSGYTF
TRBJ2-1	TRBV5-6	CASYLGGENNEQFF
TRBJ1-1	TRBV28	CASSSPSEFTEAFF
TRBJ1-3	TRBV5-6	CASSFMRYSGNTIYF
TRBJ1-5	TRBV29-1	CSVDRGDQPQHF
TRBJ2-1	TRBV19	CASSIGDSGTEQFF
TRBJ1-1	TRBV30	CAWTPGQRTGNTEAFF
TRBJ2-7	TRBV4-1	CASSPTGFAYEQYF
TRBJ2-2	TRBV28	CATLGGTNTGELFF
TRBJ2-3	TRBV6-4	CFGQISDTQYF
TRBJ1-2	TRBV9	CASSVVLGVGYTF
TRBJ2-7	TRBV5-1	CASSLERGPVEQYF
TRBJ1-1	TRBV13	CASGGVGIF
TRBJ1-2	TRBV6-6	CASSPGAKIYGYTF
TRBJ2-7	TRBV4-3	CASSQDLAYEQYF
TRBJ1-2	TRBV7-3	CASSLLRGEYPGYTF
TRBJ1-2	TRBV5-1	CASSNEGTYGYTF
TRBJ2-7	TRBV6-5	CASRGVYEQYF
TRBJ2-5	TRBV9	CASSAMRSETQYF
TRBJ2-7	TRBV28	CASSFLASEQYF
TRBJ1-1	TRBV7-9	CASILAGTGGQAFF
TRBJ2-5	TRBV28	CASSKTGTGRTQYF
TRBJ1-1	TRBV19	CASSPILRQGANTEAFF
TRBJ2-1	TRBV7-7	CASSLGAGANNEQFF
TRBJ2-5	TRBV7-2	CASSLVSSGTGEGETQYF
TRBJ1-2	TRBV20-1	CIRRTVYGYTF
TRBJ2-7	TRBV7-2	CASSLRGRAPYEQYF
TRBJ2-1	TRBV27	CASSLGTSLGNEQFF
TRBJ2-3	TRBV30	CAWIPSGGGGTQYF
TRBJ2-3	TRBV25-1	CASSEGTGSARDTQYF
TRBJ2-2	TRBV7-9	CASSLASRGKTGELFF
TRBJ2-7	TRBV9	CASSVETGVREQYF
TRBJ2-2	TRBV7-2	CASRLDRGFTGELFF
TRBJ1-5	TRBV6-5	CASSYRRGNEPQHF
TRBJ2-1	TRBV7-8	CASSLVAGGINEQFF
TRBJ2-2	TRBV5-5	CASSLTGSTGELFF
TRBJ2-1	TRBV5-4	CASSLISAGDEQFF
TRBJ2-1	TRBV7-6	CASSSPGAGGDNEQFF
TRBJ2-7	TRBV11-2	CASSLSGGGYEQYF
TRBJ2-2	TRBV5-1	CASSLVAGGLATGELFF
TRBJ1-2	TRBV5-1	CASSIAGDGGYTF
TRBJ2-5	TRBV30	CAWSDVGETQYF
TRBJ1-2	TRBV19	CATGSGGDYGYTF
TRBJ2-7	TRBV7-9	CASSIQTSGGSYEQYF
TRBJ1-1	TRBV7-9	CASSLLAAEAFF
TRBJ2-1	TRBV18	CASSATNEQFF
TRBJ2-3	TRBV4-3	CASSQDGASGTDTQYF
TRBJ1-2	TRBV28	CASRDSYGYTF
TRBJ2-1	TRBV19	CASSTSGRANEQFF
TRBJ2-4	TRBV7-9	CASGTGQNIQYF
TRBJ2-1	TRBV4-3	CASSRGLLSYNEQFF
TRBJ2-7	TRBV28	CASTPRTASYEQYF